This T cell receptor beta chain was recorded in a study of tumor and adjacent non-tumor tissue in lung cancer (dated 2018 in TCRdb). In terms of the full investigation: Patients with adenocarcinoma (roughly 12), squamous cell carcinoma (2) and small cell lung cancer (1) were included in the cohort. The approximately 15 patients were aged about 30 to 80 years, included about ten men and 5 women, and had TNM stage I to III disease. TCRbeta CDR3 sequencing was performed on roughly 32 paired specimens, with one tumor sample and one normal lung sample collected per patient. Sequencing generated a total of 125,075,908 productive TCRbeta reads, averaging roughly 4.2 million reads per sample. The study compared bulk TCRbeta repertoires between lung tumor tissue and matched distant non-tumor lung tissue from some 14 lung cancer patients. On the study overall, not on this receptor specifically: Neither the sequencing platform nor unique molecular identifiers are named or mentioned anywhere in the methods. With only approximately 15 patients in the cohort, the authors noted that larger samples and more detailed clinical data are needed. Tumor tissue showed significantly greater TCR diversity (inverse Simpson) than normal lung tissue (about 400 vs 150, P = 0.0075, Mann-Whitney U test). A significantly larger cumulative share of the repertoire was made up by the top 100 clones in normal lung than in tumor tissue. Because peripheral blood was not sequenced, the blood TCRbeta repertoires of the lung cancer patients in the study went unexamined. Significantly higher TCR diversity was found in younger patients, and higher tumor TCR diversity was associated with shorter overall and disease-free survival.

With respect to this clonotype: The antigen this receptor binds is unknown. No much larger clone is present one base from it, and per-base qualities are unavailable.

The library was generated by multiplex PCR. The sequencer listed for this sample is Illumina HiSeq 2500. Following protocols modified from ARM-PCR, the researchers constructed TCRbeta libraries through three rounds of nested PCR with primers (Table S4). Before sequencing, PCR products of 200-500 bp were cut from the gel and purified using the QIAquick gel extraction kit. Concerning the study's data processing: Reads were cleaned with Trimmomatic, merged with FLASH into complete CDR3 sequences, and assigned to V(D)J germline segments with MiTCR. VDJtools was used to compute clonal diversity as the inverse Simpson's index. A read counted as productive if the sequence was in-frame and lacked a premature stop codon. TCRdb reprocessing: public reads trimmed at Q25 with fastp, clones called with MiXCR, in-frame beta chains kept. Rows matching on CDR3 protein sequence are summarized as one entry with the most common DNA and genes. The V and J calls were not made by the authors but by TCRdb's processing. In all, the sample holds tens of thousands of distinct CDR3 sequences, and under 70% of those were seen once. 25% to 30% of the sample rests with the top ten.

RNA was isolated from bulk, unsorted tissue, and RNA quality was assessed with a NanoDrop ND-1000 and an Agilent 2100. Distant non-tumor tissue taken more than 3 cm from the tumor edge was used as the normal lung sample. Newly diagnosed lung cancer patients without prior chemotherapy who had been admitted for thoracic surgery in China between August and November 2014 were enrolled as donors. Anyone who had undergone radiotherapy or chemotherapy before, or who had another cancer at the same time, was left out of the study. Surgical tissue pieces of about 1-2 cm3 were preserved in RNAlater solution and were kept at -80 degrees C until use. From its cysteine to its phenylalanine, the CDR3 spans 19 amino acids. Of the read, only the CDR3 DNA is kept; its 57 bases are in frame from base 1. Trimming removed 7 bases from V and 4 bases from J; the gene matches leave 19 bases unexplained. The CDR1 and CDR2 encoded by the germline V gene (reference sequence) are DFQATT and SNEGSKA.

The receptor chain draws on TRBV20-1 and TRBJ2-5; 15 bases in the middle match TRBD2. The material sequenced was distant non-tumor lung tissue. The sequence derives from a woman between 45 and 65 years old with non-small cell lung cancer. In nucleotides, the sequence is TGCAGTGATGACAGCAGGGGACTAGCGGGAGGAGGGAATCTAGAGACCCAGTACTTC. It specifies CSDDSRGLAGGGNLETQYF.